These 2 T cell receptor beta chains share one sample of origin, sequenced in a study of identifying expanded T cells in peripheral blood. This table comes from immunoSEQ multiplex PCR, and its TCRdb copy is limited to in-frame clones, with some not included. The table has fewer than 85,000 clones, about 91% seen once; the top ten hold around 2.8%. Sequenced: blood. The receptors shown here come from a person aged 18 to 75 in good health.

This sequence joins TRBV10-3 and TRBJ2-3, with D tentatively TRBD1 (6 bases). Germline V gene lookup returns CDR1 ENHRY and CDR2 SYGVKD. This CDR3 is 14 amino acids long. V lost 3 bases, J lost 4 bases, and 11 bases lay in between. DNA of the CDR3: TGTGCCATCAGTGACTCACAGGGTGCAGATACGCAGTATTTT. It yields the protein CAISDSQGADTQYF.

The V call is TRBV7-9, the J call TRBJ2-2; D not certain. This CDR3 has 13 residues. Trimming pared 1 base from V and 7 bases from J, leaving 7 bases between. The V gene's germline CDR1 is SEHNR and CDR2 FQNEAQ (reference sequence). CDR3 loop: CASSLGAFGELFF. The CDR3 DNA follows: TGTGCCAGCAGCTTAGGGGCTTTCGGGGAGCTGTTTTTT. The full variable domain, its missing parts supplied by reference TRBV7-9 and TRBJ2-2, is DTGVSQNPRHKITKRGQNVTFRCDPISEHNRLYWYRQTLGQGPEFLTYFQNEAQLEKSRLLSDRFSAERPKGSFSTLEIQRTEQGDSAMYLCASSLGAFGELFFGEGSRLTVL.